This T cell receptor (beta chain) was profiled in a study of blood T cell repertoires in COVID-19. Germline V lookup: CDR1 MDHEN, CDR2 SYDVKM. This CDR3 comprises 17 residues. V gave up 5 bases and J gave up 6 bases; unmatched junction bases: 15. Assay: immunoSEQ multiplex PCR; the TCRdb copy retains only in-frame clones and omits some. Here the sample spans under 200,000 clones, 70% to 90% being singletons. This sequence joins TRBV28 and TRBJ1-5, with 8 nucleotides matching TRBD1. The specimen sequenced was peripheral blood. The clonotype was recovered from a woman older than 75 with COVID-19, enrolled during active disease. CDR3 DNA: TGTGCCAGCAGTCCCCCCACGGGACAGGCCTCAATTCAGCCCCAGCATTTT. It is translated as CASSPPTGQASIQPQHF.